This TCR beta chain appears in the sequencing data of a study of blood T cells in healthy people across ages. Extraction yielded at least 5 micrograms of total RNA per sample. The V gene end was trimmed by 1 base and the J gene end by 10 bases; junction bases not matched to a gene: 10. From germline, CDR1 is LGHDT and CDR2 YNNKEL (reference sequence). The CDR3 contains 16 residues. The second PCR ran about 6 to 11 cycles with a sample-barcoded 5' primer and J-beta primers. TCRdb ran MiXCR on the 5' RACE reads and lists one entry per CDR3 protein. The sample contains 1.5 million to 2 million distinct CDR3 sequences, over 25% of which appear only once.

This clonotype originated in a woman aged 25 to 39 in good health. This chain uses TRBV3-1 with TRBJ2-1; 10 nucleotides match TRBD2. The source material was blood. The CDR3 loop is CASSQAGSGGAMEQFF. CDR3 bases: TGTGCCAGCAGCCAAGCTGGCAGCGGGGGGGCTATGGAGCAGTTCTTC.